This T cell receptor beta chain was found in a study of cytomegalovirus exposure and HLA in healthy donors. Study information: From donors who were HLA-typed, an early data release held approximately 84 million unique TCRs. Study findings and constraints: The authors later linked a missense DCLRE1C variant to TCR beta V- and J-gene trimming. According to the study, roughly 160 TCR beta chains were cytomegalovirus-associated.

Germline lookup yields CDR1 SEHNR and CDR2 FQNEAQ (reference sequence). Trimming cost V 3 bases and J 3 bases; bases outside gene matches: 4. The CDR3 length is 15 residues. The study ran its PCR with 60 Vbeta and 13 Jbeta primers. Here immunoSEQ multiplex PCR was the method, and the copy in TCRdb shows in-frame clones only, minus some. The table records approximately 100,000 clones, roughly 71% of them present only once. Worth noting for this clone: Its antigen remains unidentified.

The TCR comes from a man between 40 and 49 years old in good health and CMV-seropositive. The chain is built from TRBV7-9 and TRBJ2-5; 10 bases are a match to TRBD1. The sequenced sample consisted of PBMCs. This CDR3 is CASSFSGTGEETQYF. The CDR3 DNA reads as TGTGCCAGCAGCTTTTCCGGGACAGGGGAAGAGACCCAGTACTTC.